This T cell receptor beta chain was retrieved from a study of technical replicates of blood from a few donors (dated by TCRdb to the late 2010s). Points on this clone: No antigen is known for it. Nothing much larger sits one base from this clone, and base qualities are not available.

CDR1 and CDR2 (SGHNT, YENEEA) derive from the germline V gene. From its cysteine to its phenylalanine, the CDR3 spans 13 amino acids. The retained sequence is limited to the CDR3, 39 bases, with the frame set at the first base. V is cut by 10 bases and J by 3 bases, and the space between the germline ends is 12 bases. Receptor libraries were prepared by the immunoSEQ multiplex PCR assay. The table comes from immuneACCESS by way of TCRdb, which keeps in-frame sequences with V and J called. Part of the clones is missing from these tables; in studies checked, under half for an unresolved V gene and the rest for unknown reasons. For this sample there are about 76,000 clones; over 75% appear just once. Just under 0.25% of the sample is taken by the ten largest.

In this chain, TRBV11-3 is recombined with TRBJ2-2; the D segment could be TRBD2, given 6 matching bases. Sequenced: T cells isolated from PBMCs. This TCR was recovered from a human donor in good health. The CDR3 amino acid sequence is: CATSGGYTGELFF. Here is the DNA: TGTGCCACCTCCGGGGGTTACACCGGGGAGCTGTTTTTT.